This T cell receptor beta chain was sequenced in a study of T cells in Graves' hyperthyroidism and ophthalmopathy. The study's findings and limits: Within blood appeared most thyroid clonotypes that had expanded above 0.001.

This clonotype was seen more than once but under ten times. What it binds is not known. A much bigger clone sits one base away, suggesting this may be a read error. Clinical symptoms, serum thyroxine and TRAb, thyroid ultrasound and orbital computed tomography together formed the diagnostic basis. PBMCs were derived from roughly 9.6 ml fresh peripheral blood. Amplified regions were TCR beta CDR3 sequences from RNA transcripts. With the HTBI primer set, the TCR CDR3 went through a first round of RT-PCR. In TCRdb, the multiplex PCR reads were re-called with MiXCR into one record per CDR3 protein. The data show fewer than 450,000 distinct CDR3 sequences, approximately 17% seen once. The sample was blood. The TCR was taken from a woman aged 25-40 years with Graves' hyperthyroidism that later progressed to Graves' ophthalmopathy.

CDR3 loop: CASSLGGEGWNTEAFF. CDR3 DNA sequence: TGTGCCAGCAGTTTAGGGGGGGAGGGGTGGAACACTGAAGCTTTCTTT. The chain links TRBV28 to TRBJ1-1; D is possibly TRBD1 (5 bases). CDR1 is MDHEN, CDR2 SYDVKM, per germline. V was shortened by 2 bases and J by 1 base, with 14 bases between the two germline ends. The CDR3 runs to 16 residues.